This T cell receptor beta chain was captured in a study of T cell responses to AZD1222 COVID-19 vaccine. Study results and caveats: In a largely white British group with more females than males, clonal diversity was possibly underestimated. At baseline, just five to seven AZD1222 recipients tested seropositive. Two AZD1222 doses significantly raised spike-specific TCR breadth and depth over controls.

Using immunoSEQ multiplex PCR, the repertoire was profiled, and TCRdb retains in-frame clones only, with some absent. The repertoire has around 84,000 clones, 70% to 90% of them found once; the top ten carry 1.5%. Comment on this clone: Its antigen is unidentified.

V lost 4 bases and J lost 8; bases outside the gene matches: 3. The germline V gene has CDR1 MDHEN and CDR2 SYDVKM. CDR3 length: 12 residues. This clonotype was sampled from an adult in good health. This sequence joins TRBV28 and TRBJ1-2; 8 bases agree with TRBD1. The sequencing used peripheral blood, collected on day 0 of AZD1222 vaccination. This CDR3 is CASSSDRAGYTF. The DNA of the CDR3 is TGTGCCAGCAGTTCGGACAGGGCGGGCTACACCTTC.